The rows below give T cell receptor beta chains drawn from one sample of a study of blood T cell repertoires in COVID-19. TCRdb's table, derived via immunoSEQ multiplex PCR, lists solely in-frame clones and lacks some. The sample records under 200,000 clones, approximately 86% being singletons. Sequenced input: PBMCs or T cells enriched from blood (not recorded which). These TCRs come from a woman in her sixties with acute COVID-19. The CDR3 runs from the conserved cysteine through the conserved F or W. Fields, in order: D gene, V gene, J gene, clone size, CDR3 protein, CDR3 DNA. The D gene is left open where the match is weak. For some rows the clone size is stated as once, few or many, or as a class when expanded; others skip it.

d_gene: TRBD1
v_gene: TRBV18
j_gene: TRBJ1-1
abundance: .
CDR3aa: CASSPGTGEPYTEAFF
CDR3nt: TGTGCCAGCTCACCGGGGACAGGGGAGCCGTACACTGAAGCTTTCTTT

d_gene: TRBD1
v_gene: TRBV9
j_gene: TRBJ1-2
abundance: .
CDR3aa: CASARDRGRGYTF
CDR3nt: TGTGCCAGCGCCCGGGACAGGGGTCGGGGCTACACCTTC

d_gene: TRBD2
v_gene: TRBV19
j_gene: TRBJ2-1
abundance: .
CDR3aa: CASSRAGGYGYNEQFF
CDR3nt: TGTGCCAGTAGTAGAGCGGGAGGGTATGGCTACAATGAGCAGTTCTTC

d_gene: .
v_gene: TRBV5-1
j_gene: TRBJ1-2
abundance: .
CDR3aa: CASSLTGGMRGGISNYGYTF
CDR3nt: TGCGCCAGCAGCTTAACGGGGGGAATGAGGGGCGGAATATCTAACTATGGCTACACCTTC

d_gene: .
v_gene: TRBV2
j_gene: TRBJ1-2
abundance: .
CDR3aa: CASSGQDFYGYTF
CDR3nt: TGTGCCAGCAGTGGACAGGACTTCTATGGCTACACCTTC

d_gene: TRBD1
v_gene: TRBV27
j_gene: TRBJ2-1
abundance: .
CDR3aa: CASTQLVGGSSYNEQFF
CDR3nt: TGTGCCAGCACTCAACTAGTAGGGGGCAGTTCCTACAATGAGCAGTTCTTC

d_gene: .
v_gene: TRBV30
j_gene: TRBJ2-2
abundance: .
CDR3aa: CAWNGGPNTGELFF
CDR3nt: TGTGCCTGGAACGGCGGGCCGAACACCGGGGAGCTGTTTTTT

d_gene: TRBD2
v_gene: TRBV18
j_gene: TRBJ2-7
abundance: .
CDR3aa: CASSSGGAGVPYEQYF
CDR3nt: TGTGCCAGCTCGTCGGGAGGAGCGGGTGTTCCCTACGAGCAGTACTTC

d_gene: TRBD1
v_gene: TRBV4-3
j_gene: TRBJ1-1
abundance: once
CDR3aa: CASSRSSSPTGGARTEAFF
CDR3nt: TGCGCCAGCAGCCGATCCTCTTCCCCGACAGGGGGCGCGAGGACTGAAGCTTTCTTT

d_gene: .
v_gene: TRBV12-3/TRBV12-4
j_gene: TRBJ1-6
abundance: .
CDR3aa: CASSFGNSPLHF
CDR3nt: TGTGCCAGCAGTTTCGGGAATTCACCCCTCCACTTT

d_gene: .
v_gene: TRBV7-9
j_gene: TRBJ1-2
abundance: .
CDR3aa: CASSLGVRDYGYTF
CDR3nt: TGTGCCAGCAGCTTAGGAGTCAGGGACTATGGCTACACCTTC

d_gene: TRBD1
v_gene: TRBV6-5
j_gene: TRBJ2-7
abundance: few
CDR3aa: CASSFAGGAGHEQYF
CDR3nt: TGTGCCAGCAGTTTCGCAGGGGGCGCAGGTCACGAGCAGTACTTC

d_gene: .
v_gene: TRBV29-1
j_gene: TRBJ2-7
abundance: .
CDR3aa: CSVGAGFTPSGGYEQYF
CDR3nt: TGCAGCGTTGGGGCGGGGTTCACTCCGTCCGGCGGGTACGAGCAGTACTTC

d_gene: TRBD1
v_gene: TRBV10-3
j_gene: TRBJ2-2
abundance: once
CDR3aa: CAISMDRSTGELFF
CDR3nt: TGTGCCATCAGTATGGACAGGAGCACCGGGGAGCTGTTTTTT

d_gene: TRBD1
v_gene: TRBV5-6
j_gene: TRBJ1-5
abundance: .
CDR3aa: CASSRRTGGGQPQHF
CDR3nt: TGTGCCAGCAGCCGGAGGACAGGGGGCGGGCAGCCCCAGCATTTT

d_gene: .
v_gene: TRBV21-1
j_gene: TRBJ2-5
abundance: .
CDR3aa: CASSKATAQGIQETQYF
CDR3nt: TGTGCCAGCAGCAAAGCGACGGCCCAGGGGATCCAAGAGACCCAGTACTTC

d_gene: .
v_gene: TRBV4-3
j_gene: TRBJ2-1
abundance: .
CDR3aa: CASSPRHSSNNEQFF
CDR3nt: TGCGCCAGCAGCCCAAGACACAGTTCCAACAATGAGCAGTTCTTC

d_gene: .
v_gene: TRBV30
j_gene: TRBJ1-2
abundance: .
CDR3aa: CAWSTRNYGYTF
CDR3nt: TGTGCCTGGAGTACAAGAAATTATGGCTACACCTTC

d_gene: TRBD1
v_gene: TRBV19
j_gene: TRBJ1-2
abundance: .
CDR3aa: CASRPNRGQGNYGYTF
CDR3nt: TGTGCCAGTAGGCCAAACAGGGGGCAGGGGAACTATGGCTACACCTTC

d_gene: TRBD1
v_gene: TRBV9
j_gene: TRBJ2-2
abundance: .
CDR3aa: CASSVQQGPGELFF
CDR3nt: TGTGCCAGCAGCGTGCAACAGGGGCCCGGGGAGCTGTTTTTT

d_gene: .
v_gene: TRBV5-4
j_gene: TRBJ2-4
abundance: .
CDR3aa: CASSPRGGGPGDIQYF
CDR3nt: TGTGCCAGCAGCCCTCGAGGGGGGGGGCCAGGAGACATTCAGTACTTC

d_gene: TRBD2
v_gene: TRBV7-6
j_gene: TRBJ2-2
abundance: .
CDR3aa: CASSLLAGGNTGELFF
CDR3nt: TGTGCCAGCAGCTTACTAGCGGGGGGTAACACCGGGGAGCTGTTTTTT

d_gene: .
v_gene: TRBV18
j_gene: TRBJ1-1
abundance: .
CDR3aa: CATKPGGLNTEAFF
CDR3nt: TGTGCCACCAAACCGGGGGGACTGAACACTGAAGCTTTCTTT

d_gene: TRBD1
v_gene: TRBV2
j_gene: TRBJ2-7
abundance: .
CDR3aa: CASRRTGAYEQYF
CDR3nt: TGTGCCAGCAGACGGACAGGAGCATACGAGCAGTACTTC

d_gene: TRBD2
v_gene: TRBV6-2/TRBV6-3
j_gene: TRBJ2-1
abundance: .
CDR3aa: CASSRGLEGSGKQFF
CDR3nt: TGTGCCAGCAGCCGCGGACTAGAAGGAAGCGGTAAGCAGTTCTTC

d_gene: .
v_gene: TRBV6-5
j_gene: TRBJ1-1
abundance: .
CDR3aa: CASSRGDTEAFF
CDR3nt: TGTGCCAGCAGCAGGGGAGATACTGAAGCTTTCTTT

d_gene: .
v_gene: TRBV7-9
j_gene: TRBJ1-5
abundance: .
CDR3aa: CASSDRLGPQHF
CDR3nt: TGTGCCAGCAGCGATCGACTGGGGCCCCAGCATTTT

d_gene: .
v_gene: TRBV6-2/TRBV6-3
j_gene: TRBJ2-5
abundance: few
CDR3aa: CASSFTEYQETQYF
CDR3nt: TGTGCCAGCAGTTTCACAGAGTACCAAGAGACCCAGTACTTC

d_gene: .
v_gene: TRBV18
j_gene: TRBJ1-1
abundance: .
CDR3aa: CASSPPRGSNTEAFF
CDR3nt: TGTGCCAGCTCACCACCCCGGGGATCGAACACTGAAGCTTTCTTT

d_gene: .
v_gene: TRBV12-3/TRBV12-4
j_gene: TRBJ1-1
abundance: .
CDR3aa: CASSRDQAGAFF
CDR3nt: TGTGCCAGCAGCCGAGACCAGGCGGGGGCTTTCTTT

d_gene: TRBD1
v_gene: TRBV27
j_gene: TRBJ1-6
abundance: .
CDR3aa: CATRWTGGYNSPLHF
CDR3nt: TGTGCCACCCGCTGGACAGGGGGCTATAATTCACCCCTCCACTTT

d_gene: .
v_gene: TRBV6-1
j_gene: TRBJ2-1
abundance: .
CDR3aa: CASSERGSYNEQFF
CDR3nt: TGTGCCAGCAGTGAGCGGGGTTCCTACAATGAGCAGTTCTTC

d_gene: TRBD2
v_gene: TRBV5-1
j_gene: TRBJ2-2
abundance: .
CDR3aa: CASSTGLAGGKDTGELFF
CDR3nt: TGCGCCAGCAGCACGGGACTAGCGGGGGGTAAAGACACCGGGGAGCTGTTTTTT

d_gene: TRBD1
v_gene: TRBV6-1
j_gene: TRBJ1-3
abundance: .
CDR3aa: CASSETLPGQGTGNTIYF
CDR3nt: TGTGCCAGCAGTGAGACACTACCGGGACAGGGCACGGGAAACACCATATATTTT

d_gene: .
v_gene: TRBV6-2/TRBV6-3
j_gene: TRBJ1-1
abundance: many
CDR3aa: CASSYRQLPWDEAFF
CDR3nt: TGTGCCAGCAGTTACCGACAGCTACCTTGGGATGAAGCTTTCTTT

d_gene: .
v_gene: TRBV5-4
j_gene: TRBJ2-4
abundance: .
CDR3aa: CASSLGGYLAKNIQYF
CDR3nt: TGTGCCAGCAGCTTGGGAGGGTATCTAGCCAAAAACATTCAGTACTTC